The clone carrying this T cell receptor (beta chain) came up many times. Its cognate antigen is unknown. The sample is drawn from a study of CD8+CD57+ T cells in acquired aplastic anemia. Overall study context: Each DNA sample taken from sorted CD4+ and CD8+ cells came to approximately 3 ug on average.

Profiling of TCR beta VDJ combinations and CDR3 sequences used genomic DNA as template. TCRdb re-called the reads through MiXCR, storing one row per CDR3 protein. The sample lists 400,000 to 500,000 distinct CDR3 sequences; 55% to 70% were seen once. Study-wide findings and caveats: Patients and healthy controls showed no significant CD8+ Simpson's diversity difference.

The sequenced sample was sorted CD4+, CD8+, or CD8+CD57+ T cells (not recorded which) from PBMCs. The sequence was obtained from a human donor in good health, serving as a control.

This CDR3 is CASTHPSGQASYEQYF. The CDR3 DNA reads as TGTGCCAGCACCCACCCATCGGGACAGGCCTCCTACGAGCAGTACTTC. The chain joins TRBV6-5 to TRBJ2-7, with 8 nucleotides matching TRBD1. This CDR3 contains 16 residues. Losses at the gene ends were 7 bases for V and 0 bases for J; bases not matched to a gene: 11. Germline-derived CDR1 and CDR2 are MNHEY and SVGAGI.